The present TCR beta chain was sequenced within a study of blood T cell repertoires in COVID-19. Study-wide background: T cells, B-cell-depleted T cells, or PBMCs supplied cDNA or gDNA.

In its sample, this clone was seen once. This CDR3 spans 15 amino acids. Germline loops: CDR1 MGHRA, CDR2 YSYEKL. With 1 base clipped from V and 7 bases from J, the junction kept 4 bases outside the gene matches. As handled by the study authors: Reference gene primer amplification in the assay estimated nucleated cell counts. Generated by immunoSEQ multiplex PCR, the TCRdb table keeps only in-frame clones and is missing some. The V and J calls and clone size come from that table; D and trimming were worked out from the DNA. The sample gives 380,000 or so clones, around 92% of which show up once; 0.95% to 1.5% is in the top ten.

Sequencing input: peripheral blood. The chain couples TRBV4-1 to TRBJ1-4; 9 bases match TRBD1. This receptor was identified in a middle-aged man with acute or convalescent COVID-19. The CDR3 bases are TGCGCCAGCAGCCAAGCCGGGACAGGGTCTGAAAAACTGTTTTTT. This sequence encodes CASSQAGTGSEKLFF.